Presented here are 13 T cell receptor beta chains from one specimen sequenced in a study of T cell clones after liver transplantation. Sequencing of dividing CFSE-low cells from the MLR defined alloreactive TCRbeta sequences. This table comes from immunoSEQ multiplex PCR, and its TCRdb copy is limited to in-frame clones, with some not included. The sample lists about 6,000 clones; 30% were seen once. The antigens of these receptors remain unknown. Sequenced input: CD4+ T cells from cultured PBMCs. The receptors shown here come from a human patient who received a liver transplant. Some of the T cells may derive from the graft donor.

V is TRBV11-3 and J is TRBJ1-1; the D gene is possibly TRBD1 (5 bases). V lost 11 bases, J lost 4 bases, and 14 bases lay in between. This CDR3 is 12 amino acids long. Germline CDR1 and CDR2: SGHNT and YENEEA. CDR3 loop: CARRGRGTEAFF. The CDR3 DNA reads TGTGCCCGTCGAGGGAGGGGCACTGAAGCTTTCTTT.

This clone was counted between two and nine times. The V and J genes are TRBV27 and TRBJ1-4; D is unresolved. The CDR3 is 13 amino acids. Germline lookup yields CDR1 MNHEY and CDR2 SMNVEV (reference sequence). Trimming pared 5 bases from V and 10 bases from J, leaving 14 bases between. The CDR3 DNA sequence: TGTGCCAGCAGTGACAACACGGGGTTAAAACTGTTTTTT. It translates to CASSDNTGLKLFF.

This clone was counted between two and nine times. The V gene is TRBV19, the J gene TRBJ1-5; D is perhaps TRBD1 (6 bases). Trimming removed 5 bases from V and 0 bases from J, with 17 bases in between. Germline CDR1 reads LNHDA; CDR2 reads SQIVND (reference sequence). The CDR3 consists of 17 residues. CDR3: CASSVRGTDYSNQPQHF. As DNA, the CDR3 is TGTGCCAGTAGTGTAAGGGGGACGGATTATAGCAATCAGCCCCAGCATTTT.

This clone was detected only a few times. The chain carries TRBV6-1 and TRBJ1-2; D may be TRBD1 (6 bases). Germline values: CDR1 MNHNS, CDR2 SASEGT. This CDR3 is 11 amino acids long. V was trimmed by 5 bases and J by 13 bases, leaving 14 bases between them. In nucleotides, the CDR3 is TGTGCCAGCAGTTACCGGACAGAATCCACCTTC. Translated: CASSYRTESTF.

This clone was observed a handful of times. The chain links TRBV11-2 to TRBJ2-7, with no clear D. Trimming removed 2 bases at V and 7 bases at J, with 18 bases between. The CDR3 is 15 residues long. In germline, CDR1 is SGHAT, CDR2 FQNNGV. The CDR3 region is CASSLSPNSLREQYF. The DNA for the CDR3 is TGTGCCAGCAGCTTATCACCCAACTCACTCCGGGAGCAGTACTTC.

The V gene is TRBV6-1, the J gene TRBJ2-2; TRBD2 matches at 8 bases. CDR3 length: 15 amino acids. Germline V gene lookup returns CDR1 MNHNS and CDR2 SASEGT. V dropped 6 bases and J dropped 1; count of bases not matched to a gene: 4. DNA for the CDR3: TGTGCCAGCAGGGCAGCGGGAGTGAACACCGGGGAGCTGTTTTTT. It is translated as CASRAAGVNTGELFF.

There are a few counts of this clone. The CDR3 sequence: CASSSFPGQRDEKLFF. CDR3 bases: TGTGCCAGCAGTTCATTCCCGGGACAGCGAGATGAAAAACTGTTTTTT. This chain links TRBV27 with TRBJ1-4, with TRBD1 matching 7 bases. The CDR3 is made up of 16 amino acids. The V gene's germline CDR1 is MNHEY and CDR2 SMNVEV (reference sequence). The J segment lost 6 bases and the V segment lost 4 bases, leaving 11 bases of the junction unmatched.

By frequency in the sample, this clone is medium-sized. This chain connects TRBV6-5 to TRBJ2-1, with 7 nucleotides matching TRBD2. CDR1 and CDR2 (germline): MNHEY, SVGAGI. The CDR3 length is 13 residues. With V trimmed by 0 bases and J by 12 bases, 5 bases remained unmatched. CDR3 nucleotide sequence: TGTGCCAGCAGTTACTCCAGGGTAGCGGGGCAGTTCTTC. Protein sequence: CASSYSRVAGQFF.

This clone is termed medium-sized (0.01 to 0.1%). The J gene is TRBJ2-1, the V gene TRBV28, with 9 bases fitting TRBD2. With V trimmed by 3 bases and J by 1 base, 4 bases remained unmatched. The CDR3 loop spans 16 amino acids. In germline, CDR1 is MDHEN, CDR2 SYDVKM. The CDR3 sequence: CASSLPLAGSYNEQFF. Written as DNA, the CDR3 is TGTGCCAGCAGTTTGCCCCTAGCGGGGTCCTACAATGAGCAGTTCTTC.

V and J are TRBV6-5 and TRBJ2-1; D gene ambiguous. CDR3 length: 15 amino acids. Looked up from germline, CDR1 is MNHEY and CDR2 is SVGAGI. The ends were cut back, 4 bases at V and 2 bases at J, with 12 bases in the middle. The chain's CDR3 is CASSSPGMPYNEQFF. DNA of the CDR3: TGTGCCAGCAGTTCCCCGGGCATGCCCTACAATGAGCAGTTCTTC.

The chain is built from TRBV19 and TRBJ2-2; 9 positions agree with TRBD1. After removal of 2 bases from V and 5 bases from J, the junction contained 6 bases not matched to a gene. CDR1 LNHDA and CDR2 SQIVND come from the germline V gene (reference sequence). This CDR3 comprises 16 residues. The CDR3 region has the DNA TGTGCCAGTAGTATAACAGGGGGCCTTAGTACCGGGGAGCTGTTTTTT. This translates into CASSITGGLSTGELFF.

The chain joins TRBV28 to TRBJ2-3, with 9 bases fitting TRBD2. V trimming: 6 bases; J trimming: 2 bases; junction bases outside the gene matches: 12. The CDR3 has 17 amino acids. Germline V gene sequence: CDR1 MDHEN, CDR2 SYDVKM. The CDR3 coding sequence is TGTGCCAGCAGGGAAACAAGACTAGCGGTGATCACAGATACGCAGTATTTT. Its protein product is CASRETRLAVITDTQYF. Combining the CDR3 with reference TRBV28 and TRBJ2-3 gives the whole variable domain DVKVTQSSRYLVKRTGEKVFLECVQDMDHENMFWYRQDPGLGLRLIYFSYDVKMKEKGDIPEGYSVSREKKERFSLILESASTNQTSMYLCASRETRLAVITDTQYFGPGTRLTVL.

This clone appeared a single time. An end of the junction does not agree with germline; a read error may underlie this. The rearrangement links TRBV28 to TRBJ2-7; a possible D gene is TRBD2 (7 bases). Germline V gives CDR1 MDHEN, CDR2 SYDVKM. This CDR3 has 14 amino acids. The CDR3 sequence: CASEGGALSSEPYF. As DNA, the CDR3 is TGTGCCTCCGAGGGGGGGGCGCTATCCTCCGAGCCGTACTTC.